This T cell receptor (beta chain) is from a study of T cell responses to AZD1222 COVID-19 vaccine. Broader study findings: Among spike-specific TCRs, nearly half reportedly target unmutated variant regions.

Germline CDR1 reads SGHTS; CDR2 reads YDEGEE. This CDR3 is 15 amino acids long. Unmatched junction bases numbered 7, after V lost 2 bases and J lost 4 bases. A word on this clone: The antigen is not known.

Pooling was applied to second doses at about 4 or about 12 weeks. Here immunoSEQ multiplex PCR was the method, and the copy in TCRdb shows in-frame clones only, minus some. The sample carries tens of thousands of clones, 85% recorded once. The starting material was peripheral blood, obtained 28 days after the second AZD1222 dose. This receptor was identified in an adult who received the AZD1222 COVID-19 vaccine. V gene TRBV5-8 combines with J gene TRBJ1-2, with 8 bases that match TRBD1. DNA for the CDR3: TGTGCCAGCAGCTTTACAGGGGGAAGGGGCTATGGCTACACCTTC. This codes for CASSFTGGRGYGYTF.